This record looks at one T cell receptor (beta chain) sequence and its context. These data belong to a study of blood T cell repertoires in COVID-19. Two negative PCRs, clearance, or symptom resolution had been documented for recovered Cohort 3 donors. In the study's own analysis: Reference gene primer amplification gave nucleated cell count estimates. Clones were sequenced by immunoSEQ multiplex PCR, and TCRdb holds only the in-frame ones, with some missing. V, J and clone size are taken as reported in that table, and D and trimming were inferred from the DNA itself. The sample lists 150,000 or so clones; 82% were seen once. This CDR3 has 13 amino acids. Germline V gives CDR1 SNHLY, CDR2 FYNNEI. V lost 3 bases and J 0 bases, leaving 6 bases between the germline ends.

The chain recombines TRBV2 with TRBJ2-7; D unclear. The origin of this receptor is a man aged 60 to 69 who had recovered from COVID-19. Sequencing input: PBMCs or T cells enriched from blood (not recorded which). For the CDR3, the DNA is TGTGCCAGCAGTGACAGTTACTCCTACGAGCAGTACTTC. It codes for CASSDSYSYEQYF. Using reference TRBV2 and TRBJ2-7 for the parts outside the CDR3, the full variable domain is EPEVTQTPSHQVTQMGQEVILRCVPISNHLYFYWYRQILGQKVEFLVSFYNNEISEKSEIFDDQFSVERPDGSNFTLKIRSTKLEDSAMYFCASSDSYSYEQYFGPGTRLTVT.